This T cell receptor (beta chain) was identified in a study of vaccination effects on CD4 cells after COVID-19. Study-level information: Samples from a couple of convalescent patients were given 16 days and one week before vaccination.

Viral peptide pools were used in the ViraFEST assay to expand antigen-specific CD4+ T cells, and sequencing came afterward. The authors isolated CD4+ T cells after more than eight days of culture. Their SARS-CoV-2 infection, verified by PCR, occurred between March and December 2020. Profiled with immunoSEQ multiplex PCR; TCRdb holds only in-frame clones, not every one. The sample lists around 37,000 clones, 73% occurring once. Comments on this clone: Its antigen is not identified.

V gave up 2 bases and J gave up 0 bases, with 17 bases separating them. Germline V gene data show CDR1 as KGHSH and CDR2 as LQKENI. The CDR3 covers 18 residues. Overall study results and limits: Convalescent patients' post-vaccine spike repertoire was mostly distinct vaccine-induced clones.

The clonotype was recovered from a human donor who had a prior SARS-CoV-2 infection. The chain joins TRBV18 to TRBJ1-3, with D tentatively TRBD1 (6 bases). The starting material was CD4+ T cells from PBMCs cultured with a peptide pool, obtained before COVID-19 vaccination. The CDR3 here is CASSPMGASANSGNTIYF. The CDR3 DNA follows: TGTGCCAGCTCACCAATGGGGGCTTCAGCGAACTCTGGAAACACCATATATTTT.